This T cell receptor beta chain comes out of a study of cytomegalovirus exposure and HLA in healthy donors. Concerning this clone: The antigen is unknown.

Primers included in the PCR were 60 Vbeta and 13 Jbeta primers. Sequencing was performed with immunoSEQ multiplex PCR; in TCRdb, only in-frame clones are kept and a portion is missing. The profile shows around 170,000 clones, less than 80% of them singletons. General study results and limits: It was reportedly the case that the classifier diagnosed cytomegalovirus status with high specificity and sensitivity. Common viral pathogens seemed, in a later analysis, to connect with several of the most significant clusters.

The material sequenced was PBMCs. The sequence derives from a man aged 18 to 30 in good health and CMV-seronegative.

CDR3 DNA: TGTGCCAGCAGCCTTCAGGGTTCGACTAATGAAAAACTGTTTTTT. Its translation is CASSLQGSTNEKLFF. This chain connects TRBV5-4 to TRBJ1-4; tentatively, D is TRBD1 (5 bases). Germline V CDR1 and CDR2: SGHNT, YYREEE (reference sequence). The V end was cut by 4 bases, the J end by 2 bases, with 12 bases between. This CDR3 has 15 amino acids.